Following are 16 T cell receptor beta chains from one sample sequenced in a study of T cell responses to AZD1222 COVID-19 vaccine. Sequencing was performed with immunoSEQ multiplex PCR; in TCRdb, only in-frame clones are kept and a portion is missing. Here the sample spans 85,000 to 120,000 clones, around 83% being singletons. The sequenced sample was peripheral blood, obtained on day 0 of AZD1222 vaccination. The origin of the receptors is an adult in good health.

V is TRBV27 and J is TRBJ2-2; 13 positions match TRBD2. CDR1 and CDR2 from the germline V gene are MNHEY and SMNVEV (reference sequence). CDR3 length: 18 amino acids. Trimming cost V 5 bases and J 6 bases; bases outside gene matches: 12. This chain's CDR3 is CASSLRLAGGGMPGELFF. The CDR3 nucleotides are TGTGCCAGCAGTCTCCGACTAGCGGGAGGAGGGATGCCCGGGGAGCTGTTTTTT.

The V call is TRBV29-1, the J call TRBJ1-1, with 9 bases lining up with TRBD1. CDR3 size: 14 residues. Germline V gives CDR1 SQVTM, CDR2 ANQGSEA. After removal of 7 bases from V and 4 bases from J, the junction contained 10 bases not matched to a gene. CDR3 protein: CSGLDRGGGTEAFF. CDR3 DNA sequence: TGCAGCGGCCTTGACAGGGGGGGAGGCACTGAAGCTTTCTTT.

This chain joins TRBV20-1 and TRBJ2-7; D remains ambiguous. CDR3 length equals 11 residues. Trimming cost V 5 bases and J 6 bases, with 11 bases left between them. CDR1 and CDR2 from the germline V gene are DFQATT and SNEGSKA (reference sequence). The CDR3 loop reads CSADLISEQYF. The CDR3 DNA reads TGCAGTGCTGACCTGATTAGCGAGCAGTACTTC.

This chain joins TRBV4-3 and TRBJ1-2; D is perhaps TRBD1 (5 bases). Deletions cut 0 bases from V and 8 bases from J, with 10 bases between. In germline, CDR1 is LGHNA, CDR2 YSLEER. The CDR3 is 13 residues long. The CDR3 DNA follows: TGCGCCAGCAGCCAAGACAGGGTTGGGGGCTACACCTTC. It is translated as CASSQDRVGGYTF.

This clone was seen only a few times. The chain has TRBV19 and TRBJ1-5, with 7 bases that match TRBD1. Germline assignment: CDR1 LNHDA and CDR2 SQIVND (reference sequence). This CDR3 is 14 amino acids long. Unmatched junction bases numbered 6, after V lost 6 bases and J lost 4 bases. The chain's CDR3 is CASRGGRRNQPQHF. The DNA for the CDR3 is TGTGCCAGTAGAGGGGGCCGGAGAAATCAGCCCCAGCATTTT.

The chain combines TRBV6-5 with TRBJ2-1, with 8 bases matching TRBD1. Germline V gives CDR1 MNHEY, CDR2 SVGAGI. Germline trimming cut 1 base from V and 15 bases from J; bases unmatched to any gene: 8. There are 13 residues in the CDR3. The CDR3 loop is CASSYLTDRALFF. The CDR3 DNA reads TGTGCCAGCAGTTACTTGACGGACAGGGCCCTGTTCTTC.

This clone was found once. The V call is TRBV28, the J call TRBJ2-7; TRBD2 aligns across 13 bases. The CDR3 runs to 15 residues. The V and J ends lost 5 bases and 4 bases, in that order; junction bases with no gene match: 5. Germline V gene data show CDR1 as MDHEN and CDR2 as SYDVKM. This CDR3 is CASSPTSGGKYEQYF. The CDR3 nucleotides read TGTGCCAGCAGTCCGACTAGCGGGGGGAAATACGAGCAGTACTTC. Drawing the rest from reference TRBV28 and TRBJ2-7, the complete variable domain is DVKVTQSSRYLVKRTGEKVFLECVQDMDHENMFWYRQDPGLGLRLIYFSYDVKMKEKGDIPEGYSVSREKKERFSLILESASTNQTSMYLCASSPTSGGKYEQYFGPGTRLTVT.

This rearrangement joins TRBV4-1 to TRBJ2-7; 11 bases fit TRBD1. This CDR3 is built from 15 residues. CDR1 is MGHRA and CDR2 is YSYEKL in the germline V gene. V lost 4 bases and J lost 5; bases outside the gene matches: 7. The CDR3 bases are TGCGCCAGCAGCCGAACCGGGACAGGGGGAGACGAGCAGTACTTC. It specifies CASSRTGTGGDEQYF.

The CDR3 reads CASSSRHGGGARETDTQYF. Written as DNA, the CDR3 is TGTGCCAGCAGCTCACGGCACGGCGGGGGAGCCCGAGAAACAGATACGCAGTATTTT. This chain uses TRBV11-2 with TRBJ2-3, with 7 nucleotides matching TRBD2. Germline V lookup: CDR1 SGHAT, CDR2 FQNNGV. V gave up 4 bases and J gave up 3 bases; unmatched junction bases: 19. There are 19 residues in the CDR3.

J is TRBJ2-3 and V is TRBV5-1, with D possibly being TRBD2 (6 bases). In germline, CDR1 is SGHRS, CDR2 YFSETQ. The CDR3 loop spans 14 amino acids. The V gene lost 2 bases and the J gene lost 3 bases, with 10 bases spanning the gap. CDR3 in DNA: TGCGCCAGCAGCTTCGGGGGAGTAACAGATACGCAGTATTTT. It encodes CASSFGGVTDTQYF. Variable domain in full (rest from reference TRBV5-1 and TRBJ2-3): KAGVTQTPRYLIKTRGQQVTLSCSPISGHRSVSWYQQTPGQGLQFLFEYFSETQRNKGNFPGRFSGRQFSNSRSEMNVSTLELGDSALYLCASSFGGVTDTQYFGPGTRLTVL.

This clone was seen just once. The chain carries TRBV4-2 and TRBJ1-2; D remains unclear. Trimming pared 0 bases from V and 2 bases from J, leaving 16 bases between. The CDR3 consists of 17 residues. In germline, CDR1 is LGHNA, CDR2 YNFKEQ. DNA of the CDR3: TGTGCCAGCAGCCAAGATCGACGGCAGGCCTGGAACTATGGCTACACCTTC. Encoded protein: CASSQDRRQAWNYGYTF.

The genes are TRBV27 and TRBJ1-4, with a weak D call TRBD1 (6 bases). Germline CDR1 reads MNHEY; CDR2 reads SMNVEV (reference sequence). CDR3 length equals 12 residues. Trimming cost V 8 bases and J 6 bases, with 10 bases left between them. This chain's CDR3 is CASPGQYEKLFF. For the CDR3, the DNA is TGTGCCAGCCCAGGACAGTATGAAAAACTGTTTTTT.

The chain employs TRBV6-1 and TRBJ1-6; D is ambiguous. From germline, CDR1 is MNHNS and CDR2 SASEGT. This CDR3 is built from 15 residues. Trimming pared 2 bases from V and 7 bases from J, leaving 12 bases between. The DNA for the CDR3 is TGTGCCAGCAGTGAAAGCGTCAGTAGGAATTCACCCCTCCACTTT. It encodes CASSESVSRNSPLHF.

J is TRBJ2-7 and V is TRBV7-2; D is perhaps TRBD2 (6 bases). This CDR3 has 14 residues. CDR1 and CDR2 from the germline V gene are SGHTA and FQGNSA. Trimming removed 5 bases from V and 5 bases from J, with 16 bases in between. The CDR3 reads CASSIQTGVNEQYF. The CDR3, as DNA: TGTGCCAGCAGCATCCAGACGGGGGTCAACGAGCAGTACTTC.

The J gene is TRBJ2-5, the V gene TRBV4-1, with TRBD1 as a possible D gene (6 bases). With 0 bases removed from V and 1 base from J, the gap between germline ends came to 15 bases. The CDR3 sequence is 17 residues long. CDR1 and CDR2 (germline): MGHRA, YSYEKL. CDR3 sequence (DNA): TGCGCCAGCAGCCAAGATTCGACAGGCCCCCGCCAAGAGACCCAGTACTTC. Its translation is CASSQDSTGPRQETQYF.

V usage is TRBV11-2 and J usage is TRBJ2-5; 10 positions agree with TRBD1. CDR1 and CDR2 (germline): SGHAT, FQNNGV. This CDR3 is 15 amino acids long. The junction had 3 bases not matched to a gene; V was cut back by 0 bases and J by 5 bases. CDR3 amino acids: CASSLERTGGETQYF. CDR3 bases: TGTGCCAGCAGCTTAGAACGGACAGGGGGGGAGACCCAGTACTTC.